These 14 T cell receptor beta chains originate from one sample sequenced in a study of T-cell reconstitution after alpha-beta-depleted transplantation in children. The authors prepared the TCRbeta library with unique molecular identifiers. TCRdb itself ran the PCR reads through MiXCR, one entry per CDR3 protein. The repertoire holds a few hundred thousand distinct CDR3 sequences, about a tenth seen once, with 4.5% to 7% in the top ten. The material was PBMCs from the stem cell graft donor, obtained from the stem cell graft. These receptors originate from a human donor who donated a stem cell graft to a child with acute myeloid leukemia.

The V call is TRBV20-1, the J call TRBJ2-5; 11 bases map to TRBD2. The CDR3 extends over 16 amino acids. V was clipped by 0 bases and J by 3 bases; unmatched bases: 6. Germline V lookup: CDR1 DFQATT, CDR2 SNEGSKA (reference sequence). The CDR3 here is CSARDPLAGGKETQYF. CDR3 DNA sequence: TGCAGTGCTAGAGATCCGCTAGCGGGGGGTAAAGAGACCCAGTACTTC.

This clonotype was seen repeatedly, ten times or more. This rearrangement joins TRBV14 to TRBJ2-5; possibly TRBD2 for D (5 bases). Germline V lookup: CDR1 SGHDN, CDR2 FVKESK. The CDR3 covers 16 residues. V lost 4 bases and J lost 5, with 20 bases in between. CDR3: CASSPTWPGAGETQYF. CDR3 DNA: TGTGCCAGCAGCCCCACCTGGCCGGGTGCGGGTGAGACCCAGTACTTC.

This clonotype was found many times. This rearrangement joins TRBV20-1 to TRBJ2-3; weak D call: TRBD2 (6 bases). V lost 5 bases and J lost 6, with 9 bases in between. The germline V gene encodes CDR1 DFQATT and CDR2 SNEGSKA (reference sequence). The CDR3 is 11 residues long. CDR3 coding DNA: TGCAGTGCTCGCCGGGGGGATACGCAGTATTTT. This gives the protein CSARRGDTQYF.

In this sample, this clonotype turned up a few times. J is TRBJ2-6 and V is TRBV5-1; D may be TRBD2 (6 bases). Trimming cost V 4 bases and J 0 bases, with 26 bases left between them. This CDR3 is built from 21 residues. Germline loops: CDR1 SGHRS, CDR2 YFSETQ. The CDR3 DNA sequence: TGCGCCAGCAGCCCCTCCGGGACTCAATACGGGGCAAGCTCTGGGGCCAACGTCCTGACTTTC. Amino acids: CASSPSGTQYGASSGANVLTF.

The genes are TRBV30 and TRBJ2-7, with D unresolved. CDR1 is GTSNPN and CDR2 is SVGIG in the germline V gene (reference sequence). The germline V and J ends were trimmed by 0 bases and 6 bases, with 9 bases remaining between them. The CDR3 contains 12 residues. DNA of the CDR3: TGTGCCTGGAGTGTACAGCAGTCCGAGCAGTACTTC. This translates into CAWSVQQSEQYF. The full variable domain, completed using reference TRBV30 and TRBJ2-7, is SQTIHQWPATLVQPVGSPLSLECTVEGTSNPNLYWYRQAAGRGLQLLFYSVGIGQISSEVPQNLSASRPQDRQFILSSKKLLLSDSGFYLCAWSVQQSEQYFGPGTRLTVT.

This clonotype was counted ten times or more. The J gene is TRBJ2-3, the V gene TRBV10-3, with TRBD2 matching 16 bases. V shed 6 bases and J 6 bases; nucleotides not matched to a gene: 9. This CDR3 is built from 17 residues. Germline V gives CDR1 ENHRY, CDR2 SYGVKD. The CDR3 DNA follows: TGTGCCATCAGCTCTCCGGGACTAGCGGGAGGGTCTGATACGCAGTATTTT. Translation: CAISSPGLAGGSDTQYF.

This clonotype was observed many times. The V and J genes are TRBV12-3 or TRBV12-4 and TRBJ2-2; D remains ambiguous. The CDR3 has 14 amino acids. Between the trimmed V and J ends, which lost 3 bases and 2 bases, there was a span of 7 bases. The CDR3 DNA follows: TGTGCCAGCAGTTTTAATCCTAACACCGGGGAGCTGTTTTTT. The encoded protein is CASSFNPNTGELFF.

J is TRBJ2-1 and V is TRBV5-1, with 7 bases aligning to TRBD1. Per the germline V gene, CDR1 is SGHRS and CDR2 is YFSETQ. The CDR3 is 14 amino acids. J gave up 5 bases and V 4 bases, and 6 bases lay outside the gene matches. CDR3 region: CASSRAGGNNEQFF. The CDR3 region has the DNA TGCGCCAGCAGCAGAGCAGGGGGAAACAATGAGCAGTTCTTC.

The rearrangement uses TRBV29-1 and TRBJ2-2, with TRBD2 matching 12 bases. From germline, CDR1 is SQVTM and CDR2 ANQGSEA. V lost 6 bases, J lost 4 bases, and 9 bases stayed unmatched. This CDR3 contains 16 residues. DNA for the CDR3: TGCAGCGTCGCTAGCGGGAGGGCCTTGGGCACCGGGGAGCTGTTTTTT. Encoded protein: CSVASGRALGTGELFF.

The chain couples TRBV5-5 to TRBJ1-5; the D gene is possibly TRBD1 (6 bases). The length of the CDR3 is 14 residues. Germline values: CDR1 SGHKS, CDR2 YYEKEE (reference sequence). Between the trimmed V and J ends, which lost 0 bases and 7 bases, there was a span of 11 bases. The CDR3 bases are TGTGCCAGCAGCTTGGAGGGGGAAGGACAGCCCCAGCATTTT. Protein sequence: CASSLEGEGQPQHF.

This rearrangement joins TRBV5-1 to TRBJ2-3; no clear D gene. V lost 4 bases and J 2 bases, leaving 17 bases between the germline ends. The germline CDR1 and CDR2 sequences are SGHRS and YFSETQ. This CDR3 region has 16 residues. The CDR3 coding sequence is TGCGCCAGCAGCGTGGACCCCGTACGTAACACAGATACGCAGTATTTT. Residues: CASSVDPVRNTDTQYF.

This clonotype was observed a handful of times. CDR3 in DNA: TGTGCCAGCAGTTTTGAGGGTACGCAGTATTTT. Translated, it gives CASSFEGTQYF. This chain links TRBV12-3 or TRBV12-4 with TRBJ2-3; tentative D call: TRBD2 (5 bases). Trimming removed 3 bases from V and 8 bases from J, with 6 bases in between. The CDR3 is made up of 11 amino acids.

A single count supports this clonotype. V and J are TRBV10-1 and TRBJ2-1; 12 bases align to TRBD2. The ends lost 2 bases at V and 7 bases at J; junction bases unmatched: 3. Germline lookup yields CDR1 WNHNN and CDR2 SYGVQD (reference sequence). CDR3 length: 15 amino acids. The chain's CDR3 is CASSERLAGVNEQFF. The CDR3 DNA follows: TGCGCCAGCAGTGAGAGACTAGCGGGGGTTAATGAGCAGTTCTTC.

This clonotype was recorded many times. The rearrangement uses TRBV4-1 and TRBJ1-5; 11 positions match TRBD1. V gave up 4 bases and J gave up 0 bases; unmatched junction bases: 5. The CDR3 is 17 residues long. The V gene's germline CDR1 is MGHRA and CDR2 YSYEKL. In DNA, the CDR3 is TGCGCCAGCAGCCCCGGACAGGGGGCCCTTAGCAATCAGCCCCAGCATTTT. Translated: CASSPGQGALSNQPQHF.